This T cell receptor (beta chain) appears in the sequencing data of a study of CD8+CD57+ T cells in acquired aplastic anemia. The wider study: Sorted CD4+ plus CD8+ cells gave DNA averaging about 3 ug.

The TCR beta profiling, which covered VDJ combination and CDR3 sequence, was carried out using genomic DNA as the template. TCRdb called the reads again in MiXCR, with one record for every CDR3 protein. The data show 250,000 to 350,000 distinct CDR3 sequences, about 56% seen once. The study's findings and limits: Controls and patients did not differ significantly in CD8+ Simpson's diversity. Roughly 27 shared CD8+ CDR3s appeared highly expressed within patients' immunodominant clones.

A remark on this clonotype: The antigen remains undetermined.

Germline assignment: CDR1 LNHDA and CDR2 SQIVND (reference sequence). V was trimmed by 6 bases and J by 7 bases, leaving 10 bases between them. The CDR3 consists of 13 residues. The chain couples TRBV19 to TRBJ1-6, with D uncertain. The receptor comes from a human donor with severe aplastic anemia or a healthy control (not recorded which). The sample taken for sequencing was sorted CD4+, CD8+, or CD8+CD57+ T cells (not recorded which) from PBMCs. The CDR3 DNA reads TGTGCCAGTAGGGACGTCCTAAATTCACCCCTCCACTTT. This gives the protein CASRDVLNSPLHF. Full variable domain (rest looked up from reference TRBV19 and TRBJ1-6): DGGITQSPKYLFRKEGQNVTLSCEQNLNHDAMYWYRQDPGQGLRLIYYSQIVNDFQKGDIAEGYSVSREKKESFPLTVTSAQKNPTAFYLCASRDVLNSPLHFGNGTRLTVT.